This TCR beta chain was captured by sequencing in a study of blood T cell repertoires in COVID-19. Study-level background: Nucleic acid was either cDNA or gDNA, and it came from T cells, B-cell-depleted T cells, or PBMCs.

Libraries were prepared by immunoSEQ multiplex PCR; TCRdb keeps only in-frame clonotypes and omits some of them. The sample includes approximately 440,000 clones, approximately 86% of them seen just once. Everyone who took part was 18 to 89 years old, and they came from about two dozen US areas. Researchers sorted participants into cohorts using their self-reported clinical history. CDR3 length equals 15 residues. Germline V lookup: CDR1 SGHRS, CDR2 YFSETQ. V shed 3 bases and J 6 bases; nucleotides not matched to a gene: 7. The sequencing input was PBMCs or T cells enriched from blood (not recorded which). The TCR was taken from a woman younger than 35 who had recovered from COVID-19. V is TRBV5-1 and J is TRBJ2-2; 8 bases fit TRBD2. CDR3 coding DNA: TGCGCCAGCAGCTCGGGACTAGTTGGGGCCGGGGAGCTGTTTTTT. Translation: CASSSGLVGAGELFF.